This paragraph reports one T cell receptor (beta chain). The J segment lost 7 bases and the V segment lost 5 bases, leaving 5 bases of the junction unmatched. CDR1 and CDR2 from the germline V gene are KGHDR and SFDVKD. The CDR3 totals 14 residues. The entry originates in a study of blood T cells in healthy people across ages. A second about 6 to 12 cycle PCR used barcoded and J-beta primers. Every sample gave at least 2.5 million paired-end reads containing CDR3. TCRdb re-called the 5' RACE reads through MiXCR, storing one row per CDR3 protein. The sample holds about 780,000 distinct CDR3 sequences, around 45% seen once.

Sequenced: blood. This clonotype was obtained from a man older than 75 in good health. The V call is TRBV24-1, the J call TRBJ1-5; 9 nucleotides align to TRBD1. CDR3 loop: CATSVGQGRQPQHF. CDR3 nucleotides: TGTGCCACCAGTGTGGGACAGGGCAGACAGCCCCAGCATTTT.